A single sample is the source of the 22 T cell receptor beta chains below, sequenced in a study of T cell responses to AZD1222 COVID-19 vaccine. Measured with immunoSEQ multiplex PCR; TCRdb has only the in-frame clones, and not every one. Of 75,000 to 90,000 clones listed, more than 85% were seen once; the top ten hold more than 4.5%. The material was peripheral blood, obtained 28 days after the second AZD1222 dose. All receptors derive from an adult who received the AZD1222 COVID-19 vaccine.

This clone appeared once. This chain joins TRBV9 and TRBJ1-2; no definite D call. The CDR3 extends over 12 amino acids. The germline gives CDR1 SGDLS, CDR2 YYNGEE. V shed 4 bases and J shed 6 bases, with 10 bases lying between them. CDR3 coding DNA: TGTGCCAGCAGCCCCGACATGCATGGCTACACCTTC. This sequence encodes CASSPDMHGYTF.

The chain uses TRBV19 and TRBJ2-1, with D uncertain. Germline values: CDR1 LNHDA, CDR2 SQIVND (reference sequence). CDR3 length: 13 residues. V was trimmed by 5 bases and J by 5 bases, leaving 10 bases between them. The CDR3 is CASSPASNNEQFF. In nucleotides, the CDR3 is TGTGCCAGTAGTCCAGCGAGTAACAATGAGCAGTTCTTC.

In this sample, this clone turned up once. The chain employs TRBV19 and TRBJ2-7, with D tentatively TRBD1 or TRBD2 (5 bases each). The germline V and J ends were trimmed by 1 base and 0 bases, with 19 bases remaining between them. This CDR3 is built from 18 residues. CDR1 is LNHDA, CDR2 SQIVND, per germline (reference sequence). The CDR3 DNA reads as TGTGCCAGTAGTATAGTTTCTACGACGGGGCCGAGCTCCTACGAGCAGTACTTC. This encodes CASSIVSTTGPSSYEQYF.

This clone was observed a handful of times. The gene calls are TRBV19 and TRBJ1-2, with a tentative D call TRBD1 (5 bases). The CDR3 sequence is 14 residues long. V lost 3 bases to trimming and J lost 6 bases, with 14 bases between them. The V gene's germline CDR1 is LNHDA and CDR2 SQIVND (reference sequence). Written as DNA, the CDR3 is TGTGCCAGTAGTATGGAGGTAGGGGAAGATGGCTACACCTTC. Translation: CASSMEVGEDGYTF. The entire variable domain, with the rest obtained from reference TRBV19 and TRBJ1-2, is as follows: DGGITQSPKYLFRKEGQNVTLSCEQNLNHDAMYWYRQDPGQGLRLIYYSQIVNDFQKGDIAEGYSVSREKKESFPLTVTSAQKNPTAFYLCASSMEVGEDGYTFGSGTRLTVV.

The V and J genes are TRBV25-1 and TRBJ2-2, with TRBD1 identical over 9 bases. Germline CDR1 MGHDK, CDR2 SYGVNS. The length of the CDR3 is 15 residues. Losses at the gene ends were 6 bases for V and 4 bases for J; bases not matched to a gene: 6. The CDR3 is CASSLGTGSTGELFF. The CDR3 DNA is TGTGCCAGCAGCCTTGGGACAGGGAGCACCGGGGAGCTGTTTTTT.

The chain employs TRBV11-2 and TRBJ1-1; perhaps TRBD1 as D (6 bases). The V and J ends lost 3 bases and 1 base respectively, with 12 bases between them. The CDR3 has 15 residues. The germline V gene has CDR1 SGHAT and CDR2 FQNNGV. CDR3 bases: TGTGCCAGCAGCTTCCAGGGGTTTGGGAACACTGAAGCTTTCTTT. Protein sequence: CASSFQGFGNTEAFF. Full variable domain (missing parts from reference TRBV11-2 and TRBJ1-1): EAGVAQSPRYKIIEKRQSVAFWCNPISGHATLYWYQQILGQGPKLLIQFQNNGVVDDSQLPKDRFSAERLKGVDSTLKIQPAKLEDSAVYLCASSFQGFGNTEAFFGQGTRLTVV.

The chain is built from TRBV9 and TRBJ2-2; 9 positions match TRBD2. Germline V CDR1 and CDR2: SGDLS, YYNGEE. Trimming at V came to 0 bases and at J to 1 base, leaving 1 base not matched to a gene. The CDR3 contains 16 residues. The CDR3, as DNA: TGTGCCAGCAGCGTAGGACTAGCGGTGAACACCGGGGAGCTGTTTTTT. It translates to CASSVGLAVNTGELFF.

The CDR3 loop is CASSQDMPAGTYNEQFF. As DNA, the CDR3 is TGTGCCAGCAGCCAAGACATGCCAGCGGGTACCTACAATGAGCAGTTCTTC. V usage is TRBV3-1 (or the pseudogene TRBV3-2) and J usage is TRBJ2-1; D is perhaps TRBD2 (6 bases). Germline loops: CDR1 LGHDT, CDR2 YNNKEL (reference sequence). CDR3 length: 17 residues. V was cut by 0 bases and J by 2 bases, with 14 bases left in between.

This chain joins TRBV5-4 and TRBJ1-2, with D possibly being TRBD1 (5 bases). Germline CDR1 SGHNT, CDR2 YYREEE (reference sequence). The CDR3 is 16 residues long. Trimming took 6 bases from V and 8 from J, leaving 26 bases between them. The CDR3 is CASTLSPRGSTGGYTF. Here the CDR3 DNA reads TGTGCCAGCACCCTCTCCCCTCGGGGCAGTACAGGCGGCTACACCTTC.

This sequence joins TRBV7-9 and TRBJ1-2; no reliable D call. CDR3 length: 16 residues. Germline CDR1 is SEHNR and CDR2 is FQNEAQ (reference sequence). Trimming cost V 5 bases and J 4 bases, with 20 bases left between them. In nucleotides, the CDR3 is TGTGCCAGCAGCCCCCTATACACTTCGGGATCCTATGGCTACACCTTC. Amino acids: CASSPLYTSGSYGYTF.

The chain couples TRBV30 to TRBJ2-3; D not resolved. Trimming pared 2 bases from V and 5 bases from J, leaving 2 bases between. Germline values: CDR1 GTSNPN, CDR2 SVGIG (reference sequence). This CDR3 has 10 residues. DNA for the CDR3: TGTGCCTGGAGTAAAGATACGCAGTATTTT. Translation gives CAWSKDTQYF.

This clone was seen once. The chain uses TRBV5-1 and TRBJ2-1, with TRBD2 identical over 7 bases. The germline V gene has CDR1 SGHRS and CDR2 YFSETQ. V was clipped by 0 bases and J by 7 bases; unmatched bases: 7. The CDR3 totals 15 residues. This CDR3 is CASSLVTSARNEQFF. The CDR3 nucleotides are TGCGCCAGCAGCTTGGTTACTAGCGCGCGTAATGAGCAGTTCTTC.

DNA of the CDR3: TGTGCCAGCAGTGTGGCTGTGGGGACTGAAGCTTTCTTT. It specifies CASSVAVGTEAFF. V usage is TRBV6-4 and J usage is TRBJ1-1; no firm D call. V lost 4 bases to trimming and J lost 5 bases, with 11 bases between them. The CDR3 totals 13 residues. Germline-derived CDR1 and CDR2 are MRHNA and SNTAGT.

The gene calls are TRBV7-2 and TRBJ2-1, with TRBD2 identical over 12 bases. The CDR3 sequence is 16 residues long. With V trimmed by 1 base and J by 3 bases, 1 base remained unmatched. The V gene's germline CDR1 is SGHTA and CDR2 FQGNSA. The CDR3 here is CASSLVLAGGYNEQFF. As DNA, the CDR3 is TGTGCCAGCAGCTTAGTACTAGCGGGAGGCTACAATGAGCAGTTCTTC.

The V call is TRBV18, the J call TRBJ2-2; D is uncertain. This CDR3 is built from 13 residues. The V gene's germline CDR1 is KGHSH and CDR2 LQKENI. V lost 5 bases and J 5 bases, leaving 9 bases between the germline ends. DNA for the CDR3: TGTGCCAGCTCATCGGACCAAACCGGGGAGCTGTTTTTT. It codes for CASSSDQTGELFF.

V is TRBV2 and J is TRBJ1-4; 8 bases fit TRBD1. Germline V lookup: CDR1 SNHLY, CDR2 FYNNEI. The CDR3 runs to 17 residues. V dropped 3 bases and J dropped 5; count of bases not matched to a gene: 11. CDR3 residues: CASSDSLLGTGNEKLFF. CDR3 in DNA: TGTGCCAGCAGTGACTCGTTGTTAGGGACAGGAAATGAAAAACTGTTTTTT.

The genes are TRBV18 and TRBJ2-3; a weak D match, TRBD1 (6 bases). Trimming cost V 2 bases and J 2 bases, with 11 bases left between them. This CDR3 spans 15 amino acids. The germline V gene encodes CDR1 KGHSH and CDR2 LQKENI. CDR3 nucleotides: TGTGCCAGCTCACCAGGGGGACACACCACAGATACGCAGTATTTT. Translating it yields CASSPGGHTTDTQYF.

This rearrangement joins TRBV7-3 to TRBJ2-1, with 13 bases matching TRBD2. Looked up from germline, CDR1 is SGHTA and CDR2 is FQGTGA. The CDR3 loop spans 16 amino acids. V shed 5 bases and J 5 bases; nucleotides not matched to a gene: 6. CDR3 DNA sequence: TGTGCCAGCAGCCTATCGGGACTAGCGGGAAACAATGAGCAGTTCTTC. Translation gives CASSLSGLAGNNEQFF.

The chain couples TRBV18 to TRBJ1-2; 8 nucleotides match TRBD1. The germline V gene has CDR1 KGHSH and CDR2 LQKENI. CDR3 size: 15 residues. V lost 1 base, J lost 8 bases, and 9 bases stayed unmatched. Written as DNA, the CDR3 is TGTGCCAGCTCACCACGAGATGACAGGGGTTCGGGCTACACCTTC. Translating it yields CASSPRDDRGSGYTF.

The J gene is TRBJ2-7, the V gene TRBV4-1, with TRBD2 matching over 8 bases. CDR1 and CDR2 from the germline V gene are MGHRA and YSYEKL. With V trimmed by 4 bases and J by 4 bases, 9 bases remained unmatched. There are 15 residues in the CDR3. CDR3 region: CASSPNLSSGYEQYF. CDR3 in DNA: TGCGCCAGCAGCCCCAATCTCTCTAGCGGGTACGAGCAGTACTTC.

This chain links TRBV2 with TRBJ1-5; a weak D match, TRBD1 (6 bases). CDR3 length: 13 amino acids. Germline V lookup: CDR1 SNHLY, CDR2 FYNNEI. The V end was cut by 8 bases, the J end by 7 bases, with 15 bases between. CDR3 DNA: TGTGCCAGCGACTGGGACACAGGACAGCCCCAGCATTTT. It codes for CASDWDTGQPQHF.

The J gene is TRBJ2-7, the V gene TRBV2; D assignment may be TRBD1 or TRBD2 (6 bases each). In germline, CDR1 is SNHLY, CDR2 FYNNEI. V was clipped by 7 bases and J by 3 bases, with 13 bases between them. The CDR3 has 13 residues. The CDR3 coding sequence is TGTGCCAGCATGGACGGGGGCTTCTACGAGCAGTACTTC. Its protein product is CASMDGGFYEQYF.